This T cell receptor beta chain is from a study of T cell changes during pregnancy in multiple sclerosis (dated 2019 in TCRdb). General notes on the study: In women with multiple sclerosis, the researchers looked at how the T cell repertoire shifted as pregnancy progressed.

Libraries came from the immunoSEQ multiplex PCR assay. TCRdb took this table from immuneACCESS and kept in-frame rearrangements with V and J called. Such tables lack part of the clones; where checked against another copy, unresolved V genes explain under half of the gap, and the rest is unexplained. This sample comprises more than 70,000 clones, roughly 91% of them detected only once. 1.5% to 2% of the sample is taken by the ten largest. There are 16 amino acids in the CDR3, from cysteine to phenylalanine inclusive. Only the CDR3 DNA is retained, 48 bases long and in frame from the first base. CDR1 SGHTA and CDR2 FQGNSA are derived from the germline V gene. V loses 5 bases at its end and J loses 2 bases; junction bases beyond the gene matches: 8. In regard to this clone: Its cognate antigen has yet to be identified. Base-call qualities are not available, and no considerably larger clone is one nucleotide away.

The chain is assembled from TRBV7-2 and TRBJ1-5; 8 central bases correspond to TRBD1. The TCR comes from a female donor in good health, enrolled as a control in a pregnancy study. This sample comprised peripheral blood, obtained after pregnancy. The DNA sequence reads TGTGCCAGCAGCCCAAGCAAGGACAGGGGCAATCAGCCCCAGCATTTT. Its product reads: CASSPSKDRGNQPQHF.